These T cell receptor beta chains were read from a single sample in a study of T cell changes during pregnancy in multiple sclerosis. Generated by immunoSEQ multiplex PCR, the TCRdb table keeps only in-frame clones and is missing some. The sample lists some 31,000 clones; under 95% were seen once. The input for sequencing was CD4+ T cells from peripheral blood mononuclear cells, taken in the second trimester of pregnancy. The source of these receptors is a female donor in good health, enrolled as a control in a pregnancy study. Both conserved end residues are part of each CDR3. A D gene is named only where the DNA matches it firmly. Clone size is given for some rows only: seen once, a few or many times, or a class if the clone is expanded.

cdr3_aa,cdr3_nt,v_call,d_call,j_call,clone_size
CASSLGWRDEQYF,TGTGCCAGCAGTTTAGGATGGAGGGACGAGCAGTACTTC,TRBV27,NA,TRBJ2-7,NA
CASSLDWPSYNEQFF,TGTGCCAGCAGCCTCGACTGGCCGTCCTACAATGAGCAGTTCTTC,TRBV7-9,NA,TRBJ2-1,NA
CASSLEVRTGTEAFF,TGCGCCAGCAGCTTGGAGGTCAGGACAGGGACTGAAGCTTTCTTT,TRBV5-1,TRBD1,TRBJ1-1,NA
CASSSGTGGEKLFF,TGCGCCAGCAGCTCCGGGACAGGGGGTGAAAAACTGTTTTTT,TRBV5-1,TRBD1,TRBJ1-4,NA
CASSRTVGRGGGGELFF,TGCGCCAGCAGCCGGACCGTGGGTCGGGGAGGCGGCGGGGAGCTGTTTTTT,TRBV4-3,NA,TRBJ2-2,NA
CASRPGLAAYEQYF,TGTGCCAGCAGGCCGGGACTAGCGGCCTACGAGCAGTACTTC,TRBV13,TRBD2,TRBJ2-7,NA
CASSYSATGGYTF,TGTGCCAGCAGTTACTCGGCCACAGGAGGCTACACCTTC,TRBV6-5,NA,TRBJ1-2,NA
CASSLAAGQLEKLFF,TGTGCCAGCAGCTTAGCCGCGGGACAGCTTGAAAAACTGTTTTTT,TRBV7-9,TRBD1,TRBJ1-4,NA
CASSSGIAGELFF,TGTGCCAGCAGTTCAGGGATCGCCGGGGAGCTGTTTTTT,TRBV6-5,NA,TRBJ2-2,NA
CASSDRQGMAEQYF,TGTGCCAGCAGTGATAGACAGGGGATGGCCGAGCAGTACTTC,TRBV6-1,TRBD1,TRBJ2-7,once
CASSLLRSRGELFF,TGTGCCAGCAGCTTATTGCGGAGTCGGGGGGAGCTGTTTTTT,TRBV11-2,NA,TRBJ2-2,NA
CAISEGLKGSYEQYF,TGTGCCATCAGTGAGGGACTAAAGGGTTCCTACGAGCAGTACTTC,TRBV10-3,NA,TRBJ2-7,NA
CAWTLRAVNTEAFF,TGTGCCTGGACCCTGCGAGCGGTGAACACTGAAGCTTTCTTT,TRBV30,NA,TRBJ1-1,few
CASSISGGRNTEAFF,TGTGCCAGTAGTATATCAGGGGGTCGGAACACTGAAGCTTTCTTT,TRBV19,TRBD1,TRBJ1-1,NA
CASSQTGTENSPLHF,TGCGCCAGCAGCCAAACGGGGACAGAAAATTCACCCCTCCACTTT,TRBV4-1,TRBD1,TRBJ1-6,NA
CASSSWGVSTDTQYF,TGTGCCAGCAGCTCCTGGGGGGTTAGCACAGATACGCAGTATTTT,TRBV5-4,NA,TRBJ2-3,NA
CSVAGSQDRGNYEQYF,TGCAGCGTTGCCGGCTCTCAGGACAGGGGCAACTACGAGCAGTACTTC,TRBV29-1,TRBD1,TRBJ2-7,NA
CASSATSGGRTDTQYF,TGTGCCAGCAGTGCGACTAGCGGGGGGCGCACAGATACGCAGTATTTT,TRBV6-1,TRBD2,TRBJ2-3,NA
CASTLRDRDGYTF,TGTGCCAGCACTCTCCGGGACAGGGATGGCTACACCTTC,TRBV25-1,TRBD1,TRBJ1-2,NA
CASSLGTSGYTYEQYF,TGTGCCAGCAGCTTAGGGACTAGCGGGTATACCTACGAGCAGTACTTC,TRBV11-2,TRBD2,TRBJ2-7,NA
CASSFYGTAYPYEQYF,TGTGCCAGCAGCTTTTATGGGACAGCTTACCCCTACGAGCAGTACTTC,TRBV5-5,TRBD1,TRBJ2-7,once
CASSPSGRAKNIQYF,TGTGCCAGCAGCCCCAGCGGGAGGGCCAAAAACATTCAGTACTTC,TRBV6-1,TRBD2,TRBJ2-4,NA
CAISENPSSTLAKNIQYF,TGTGCCATCAGTGAGAATCCTAGCAGCACACTAGCCAAAAACATTCAGTACTTC,TRBV10-3,NA,TRBJ2-4,NA
CASSPRTSGANEQFF,TGTGCCAGCAGCCCGAGGACTAGCGGGGCTAATGAGCAGTTCTTC,TRBV7-2,TRBD2,TRBJ2-1,once
CASSFAGSPNTGELFF,TGTGCCAGCAGTTTTGCCGGGTCCCCGAACACCGGGGAGCTGTTTTTT,TRBV28,NA,TRBJ2-2,NA
CASRAHEKLFF,TGTGCCAGCAGAGCTCATGAAAAACTGTTTTTT,TRBV6-1,NA,TRBJ1-4,NA
CASTPSGRAYSF,TGTGCCAGCACCCCGAGCGGGAGGGCCTACAGCTTC,TRBV6-5,TRBD2,TRBJ2-7,NA
CASSIDRASSYNEQFF,TGTGCCAGCAGTATAGACAGGGCTAGCTCCTACAATGAGCAGTTCTTC,TRBV27,TRBD1,TRBJ2-1,once
CASTETGLNYGYTF,TGTGCCAGTACTGAGACAGGTCTTAACTATGGCTACACCTTC,TRBV19,NA,TRBJ1-2,NA
CASSGSQGRSTDTQYF,TGTGCCAGCAGCGGTAGTCAGGGAAGAAGCACAGATACGCAGTATTTT,TRBV11-3,NA,TRBJ2-3,NA
CASSQPPQGSLAYGYTF,TGCGCCAGCAGCCAACCGCCCCAGGGGAGTCTCGCCTATGGCTACACCTTC,TRBV4-1,NA,TRBJ1-2,NA
CASSAPGLAGHQETQYF,TGTGCCAGTAGTGCCCCGGGACTAGCGGGACATCAAGAGACCCAGTACTTC,TRBV19,TRBD2,TRBJ2-5,NA
CATSRDRGLAGRQAQSEQFF,TGTGCCACCAGCAGAGATAGGGGACTAGCGGGGCGGCAGGCCCAGTCTGAGCAGTTCTTC,TRBV15,TRBD2,TRBJ2-1,NA
CASSSPNSPAQYF,TGTGCCAGCAGCTCGCCGAACTCCCCCGCGCAGTACTTC,TRBV7-2,NA,TRBJ2-7,NA
CASSLERQAPEAFF,TGTGCCAGCAGCTTGGAGCGGCAGGCCCCTGAAGCTTTCTTT,TRBV5-6,NA,TRBJ1-1,NA
CASSSGIEQFF,TGTGCCAGCAGTTCAGGGATAGAGCAGTTCTTC,TRBV6-6,NA,TRBJ2-1,NA